These 13 T cell receptor beta chains were all obtained from the same sample, sequenced in a study of shared clonotypes between healthy human individuals. Assay: immunoSEQ multiplex PCR; the TCRdb copy retains only in-frame clones and omits some. The profile shows some 500,000 clones, roughly 95% of them singletons. The sample taken for sequencing was naive CD4+ T cells sorted from blood. Subset given: CD45RA+ positively selected. The origin of the receptors is a woman aged 25 to 39 in good health.

This clone was recorded only once. The chain couples TRBV6-5 to TRBJ2-7, with D hard to call. There are 15 residues in the CDR3. Germline-derived CDR1 and CDR2 are MNHEY and SVGAGI. V was trimmed by 2 bases and J by 4 bases, leaving 15 bases between them. This chain's CDR3 is CASSYAPGPQYEQYF. CDR3 nucleotides: TGTGCCAGCAGTTACGCACCGGGCCCACAATACGAGCAGTACTTC.

The chain is built from TRBV11-3 and TRBJ2-2, with D possibly TRBD2 on 6 matching bases. V lost 5 bases to trimming and J lost 2 bases, with 15 bases between them. The V gene's germline CDR1 is SGHNT and CDR2 YENEEA. CDR3 length: 16 amino acids. The CDR3 here is CASSPLAGSNTGELFF. The CDR3 region has the DNA TGTGCCAGCAGCCCGCTTGCCGGGAGCAACACCGGGGAGCTGTTTTTT.

V is TRBV11-2 and J is TRBJ2-1; 9 bases line up with TRBD2. This CDR3 is 16 amino acids long. The germline gives CDR1 SGHAT, CDR2 FQNNGV. V lost 2 bases, J lost 5 bases, and 7 bases stayed unmatched. CDR3 sequence (DNA): TGTGCCAGCAGCTTATCTTTGCTAGCGGGGCACAATGAGCAGTTCTTC. This gives the protein CASSLSLLAGHNEQFF.

V is TRBV28 and J is TRBJ1-4, with D hard to call. Germline V CDR1 and CDR2: MDHEN, SYDVKM. V shed 5 bases and J shed 4 bases, with 11 bases lying between them. The CDR3 is 14 amino acids. CDR3 DNA sequence: TGTGCCAGCAGTAAGGGTCATGGTAATGAAAAACTGTTTTTT. This translates into CASSKGHGNEKLFF. The full variable domain, in which reference TRBV28 and TRBJ1-4 provide the parts outside the CDR3, is DVKVTQSSRYLVKRTGEKVFLECVQDMDHENMFWYRQDPGLGLRLIYFSYDVKMKEKGDIPEGYSVSREKKERFSLILESASTNQTSMYLCASSKGHGNEKLFFGSGTQLSVL.

The chain has TRBV19 and TRBJ1-1, with TRBD1 identical over 7 bases. The CDR3 has 14 amino acids. CDR1 LNHDA and CDR2 SQIVND come from the germline V gene (reference sequence). V lost 7 bases and J lost 1; bases outside the gene matches: 6. The CDR3 reads CASTPGQQNTEAFF. CDR3 in DNA: TGTGCCAGTACCCCGGGACAGCAGAACACTGAAGCTTTCTTT.

J is TRBJ1-1 and V is TRBV28; D not resolved. The germline V gene encodes CDR1 MDHEN and CDR2 SYDVKM. Trimming took 7 bases from V and 1 from J, leaving 10 bases between them. The CDR3 sequence is 13 residues long. DNA for the CDR3: TGTGCCAGCACCCTGGGTACGAACACTGAAGCTTTCTTT. Its translation is CASTLGTNTEAFF.

The chain has TRBV30 and TRBJ2-7; D unclear. Germline V lookup: CDR1 GTSNPN, CDR2 SVGIG (reference sequence). V was trimmed by 0 bases and J by 3 bases, leaving 9 bases between them. The CDR3 spans 13 residues. CDR3 DNA sequence: TGTGCCTGGAGTGTACAGCCCCTCTACGAGCAGTACTTC. Protein product: CAWSVQPLYEQYF.

The rearrangement links TRBV18 to TRBJ2-7; tentative D call: TRBD1 (6 bases). The CDR3 is made up of 16 amino acids. The V end was cut by 1 base, the J end by 1 base, with 14 bases between. Germline V lookup: CDR1 KGHSH, CDR2 LQKENI. CDR3 sequence: CASSPRLQGHSYEQYF. The CDR3 coding sequence is TGTGCCAGCTCACCACGGCTACAGGGCCATTCCTACGAGCAGTACTTC. The full variable domain, completed using reference TRBV18 and TRBJ2-7, is NAGVMQNPRHLVRRRGQEARLRCSPMKGHSHVYWYRQLPEEGLKFMVYLQKENIIDESGMPKERFSAEFPKEGPSILRIQQVVRGDSAAYFCASSPRLQGHSYEQYFGPGTRLTVT.

The CDR3 DNA follows: TGTGCCAGCAGTCCCCGACTAGCGGATGCCTACGAGCAGTACTTC. Protein product: CASSPRLADAYEQYF. The chain has TRBV27 and TRBJ2-7; 9 bases agree with TRBD2. J was trimmed by 2 bases and V by 5 bases; bases with no gene match: 7. There are 15 residues in the CDR3. The V gene's germline CDR1 is MNHEY and CDR2 SMNVEV (reference sequence).

This clone was seen only once. This sample also contains other DNA sequences that code for the same CDR3. The chain has TRBV28 and TRBJ2-7; no clear D gene. With 8 bases removed from V and 3 bases from J, the gap between germline ends came to 11 bases. In germline, CDR1 is MDHEN, CDR2 SYDVKM. The CDR3 spans 12 residues. The CDR3 DNA follows: TGTGCCAGCTCCCTAATCGGCTACGAGCAGTACTTC. It translates to CASSLIGYEQYF.

This chain joins TRBV29-1 and TRBJ2-2; 8 bases fit TRBD1. The CDR3 is 15 residues long. With V trimmed by 4 bases and J by 3 bases, 7 bases remained unmatched. From germline, CDR1 is SQVTM and CDR2 ANQGSEA. CDR3 in DNA: TGCAGCGTTGGGGGGCAGGGGGCTTACACCGGGGAGCTGTTTTTT. Protein product: CSVGGQGAYTGELFF.

This rearrangement joins TRBV30 to TRBJ1-1; TRBD1 might be the D (5 bases). This CDR3 region has 13 residues. Trimming cost V 5 bases and J 11 bases, with 21 bases left between them. CDR1 is GTSNPN and CDR2 is SVGIG in the germline V gene (reference sequence). CDR3 amino acids: CAWESLIREDAFF. The DNA of the CDR3 is TGTGCCTGGGAGTCCCTGATCAGGGAGGATGCTTTCTTT. Full variable domain (missing parts from reference TRBV30 and TRBJ1-1): SQTIHQWPATLVQPVGSPLSLECTVEGTSNPNLYWYRQAAGRGLQLLFYSVGIGQISSEVPQNLSASRPQDRQFILSSKKLLLSDSGFYLCAWESLIREDAFFGQGTRLTVV.

V usage is TRBV28 and J usage is TRBJ2-7; D is possibly TRBD2 (7 bases). V gave up 10 bases and J gave up 2 bases, with 15 bases separating them. The CDR3 extends over 13 amino acids. In germline, CDR1 is MDHEN, CDR2 SYDVKM. CDR3 sequence reads: CATRGGGPYEQYF. DNA for the CDR3: TGTGCCACTAGAGGGGGGGGACCCTACGAGCAGTACTTC.